This T cell receptor (beta chain) was retrieved from a study of vaccination effects on CD4 cells after COVID-19 (dated by TCRdb to the early 2020s). About the study as a whole: Across the study, the median time from the second dose to post-vaccine sampling was 72 days (range 14 to 241). SARS-CoV-2 spike-specific CD4+ TCR repertoires were compared before and after mRNA vaccination in COVID-19 convalescent patients and in infection-naive vaccine recipients. Altogether, around 9 COVID-19 convalescent patients and a few SARS-CoV-2-naive healthy vaccine recipients made up the full study. Cultures from other donors in the study were sequenced with the Oncomine TCR Beta short-read assay on an Illumina iSeq 100. General study outcomes and caveats: Marked clonal contraction was observed in both infection-induced and vaccine-induced clones at late post-vaccination timepoints, consistent with waning T cell responses. The study was limited by a small number of convalescent patients, and early post-infection timepoints were lacking. In healthy vaccine recipients, vaccine-induced clones were almost all SARS-CoV-2 mono-reactive, with only 1 of 255 cross-reactive with common cold coronaviruses.

Library preparation used the immunoSEQ multiplex PCR assay. DNA from the cultured and isolated CD4+ T cells underwent TCR beta CDR3 sequencing. On the study's bioinformatics: Non-productive TCR sequences were discarded, and reads were trimmed to the CDR3 region, with only CDR3s of 7 or more amino acids retained. The MANAFEST web app was used to pick out antigen-specific clonotypes by comparing their expansion in peptide wells with that in reference cultures. For clones to be considered positive, expansion at FDR<0.05 versus reference and all other wells, an odds ratio above 5, and a frequency above 0.1% in two replicate wells were required. Clonotypes significantly expanded in SARS-CoV-2 spike wells and in at least one common cold coronavirus spike condition were defined as cross-reactive. Using the stringdist R package, CDR3 similarity was measured by Levenshtein distance, and unrooted trees were constructed with ape in R 3.6.1. The clones in this table, taken by TCRdb from immuneACCESS, are in-frame only. Not every clone is retained; where verified, under half of the shortfall comes from an unresolved V gene, and the cause of the rest is unknown. V and J calls and clone size are given by that table; D and trimming were obtained from the DNA. Counted in this sample were around 24,000 clones; about three quarters of them appeared once. The ten most abundant clones make up roughly 6% of the sample.

In the ViraFEST assay, PBMC were stimulated with viral peptide pools, and TCR sequencing was then used to find antigen-specific CD4+ T cell clonotypes based on their expansion. After less than 13 days of culture, CD4+ T cells were isolated with the EasySep CD4+ T cell isolation kit. Participants received two doses of either the BNT162b2 or the mRNA-1273 mRNA SARS-CoV-2 vaccine. Negative nucleocapsid antibody results before and after vaccination confirmed that the healthy vaccine recipients had no prior SARS-CoV-2 infection. Approximately 2 million PBMC per well were cultured in IMDM with around 5.3% human AB serum, 10 IU/ml IL-2 and gentamicin, plus 10 ug/ml peptides. On days 3 and 7, half of the culture medium was replaced with fresh IL-2-containing medium. Each peptide stimulation condition was cultured in triplicate wells unless otherwise noted. Using Ficoll-Paque Plus gradient centrifugation, PBMC were separated from whole blood and then either used fresh or cryopreserved at -140C. The spike proteins of SARS-CoV-2 and of the common cold coronaviruses HCoV-NL63, HCoV-OC43 and HCoV-229E were spanned by overlapping peptide pools. Genomic DNA was extracted from cultured CD4+ T cells with the QIAamp micro DNA kit.

This clone was seen once. Its antigen has not been determined. One base away there is no much larger clone; base qualities are not given. The CDR3 goes from the cysteine to the phenylalanine over 13 residues. Here the CDR3 DNA is all that survives: 39 bases in frame from base 1. The germline V gene yields SNHLY for CDR1 and FYNNEI for CDR2. V loses 4 bases of germline sequence and J loses 8 bases, and the interval between the two ends is 14 bases. The rearranged chain carries TRBV2 and TRBJ1-2; tentative D gene TRBD1, with 6 bases matching. This material consisted of CD4+ T cells from PBMCs cultured with SARS-CoV-2 spike peptides, taken after COVID-19 vaccination. What this sample's cell subset or site label stands for: SARS-CoV-2 spike overlapping peptide pool stimulation. This receptor was taken from a human donor who received a COVID-19 vaccine. Some clones in this sample may be carry-over from other donors' samples. The nucleotide sequence is TGTGCCAGCAGTGTCATGGACAGTGCGGGCTACACCTTC. The encoded protein is CASSVMDSAGYTF.